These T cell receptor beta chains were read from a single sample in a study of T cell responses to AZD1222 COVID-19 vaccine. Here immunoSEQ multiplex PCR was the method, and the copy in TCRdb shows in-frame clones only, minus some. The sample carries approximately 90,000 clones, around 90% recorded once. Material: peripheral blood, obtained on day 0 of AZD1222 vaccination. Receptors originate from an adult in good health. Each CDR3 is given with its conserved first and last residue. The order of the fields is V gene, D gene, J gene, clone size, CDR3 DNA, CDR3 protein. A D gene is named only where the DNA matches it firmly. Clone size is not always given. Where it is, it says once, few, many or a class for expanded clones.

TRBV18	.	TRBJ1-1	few	TGTGCCAGCTCACCTGCTGAAGGCCTTGAAGCTTTCTTT	CASSPAEGLEAFF
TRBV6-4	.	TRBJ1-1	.	TGTGCCAGCAGTGACGGCGGTGGCACTGAAGCTTTCTTT	CASSDGGGTEAFF
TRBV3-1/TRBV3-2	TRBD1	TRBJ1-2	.	TGTGCCAGCAGCCAAGCCGACAGGGGGCGAGGCTATGGCTACACCTTC	CASSQADRGRGYGYTF
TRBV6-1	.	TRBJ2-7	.	TGTGCCAGCAGTGAAGACGGGGTCCCCCACGAGCAGTACTTC	CASSEDGVPHEQYF
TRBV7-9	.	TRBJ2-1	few	TGTGCCAGCAGCTTAGGGGACCTTCAAGGAAATGAGCAGTTCTTC	CASSLGDLQGNEQFF
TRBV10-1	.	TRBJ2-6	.	TGCGCCAGCAATACTACAGGGTGCGGGGCCAACGTCCTGACTTTC	CASNTTGCGANVLTF
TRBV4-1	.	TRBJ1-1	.	TGCGCCAGCAGCCAAGGCCCTTTTGACACTGAAGCTTTCTTT	CASSQGPFDTEAFF
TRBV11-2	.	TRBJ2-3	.	TGTGCCAGCAGCTTAGAGGCCGATACGCAGTATTTT	CASSLEADTQYF
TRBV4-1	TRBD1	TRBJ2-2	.	TGCGCCAGCAGCCGGGGACAGGGGGCCACCGGGGAGCTGTTTTTT	CASSRGQGATGELFF
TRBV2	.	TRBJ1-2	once	TGTGCCAGCAGACAAGACGGGACCTATGGCTACACCTTC	CASRQDGTYGYTF
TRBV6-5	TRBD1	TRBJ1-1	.	TGTGCCAGCAGTTACTCACCCCAGGGGGCGCCTGAAGCTTTCTTT	CASSYSPQGAPEAFF
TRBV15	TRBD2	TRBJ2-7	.	TGTGCCACCAGCAGAGATCTGGTTAGCGGGAACCCCTACGAGCAGTACTTC	CATSRDLVSGNPYEQYF
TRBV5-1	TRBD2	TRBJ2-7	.	TGCGCCAGCCGCCTAGCGGGGGGGTACGAGCAGTACTTC	CASRLAGGYEQYF
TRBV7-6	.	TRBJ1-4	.	TGTGCCAGCAGCTCTTCTTTGGCCGGTAATGAAAAACTGTTTTTT	CASSSSLAGNEKLFF
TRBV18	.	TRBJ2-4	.	TGTGCCAGCTCACCAGGATTGGCAGCCAAAAACATTCAGTACTTC	CASSPGLAAKNIQYF
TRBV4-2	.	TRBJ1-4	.	TGTGCCAGCAGCCAAAGGACGGGAGGGGCAACTAATGAAAAACTGTTTTTT	CASSQRTGGATNEKLFF
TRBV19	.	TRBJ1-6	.	TGTGCCAGTACCTTTAGGGGGAATTCACCCCTCCACTTT	CASTFRGNSPLHF
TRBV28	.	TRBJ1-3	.	TGTGCCAGCAGTTTACCGACTGAAGGAAACACCATATATTTT	CASSLPTEGNTIYF
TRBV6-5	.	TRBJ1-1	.	TGTGCCAGCTTCAGACTCGGCACTGAAGCTTTCTTT	CASFRLGTEAFF
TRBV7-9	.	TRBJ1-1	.	TGTGCCAGCAGGTTGTGGTCCGAACAGTCGAACACTGAAGCTTTCTTT	CASRLWSEQSNTEAFF
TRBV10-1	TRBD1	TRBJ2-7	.	TGCGCCAGCAGTGAGGTCGACAGGGCCGAGCAGTACTTC	CASSEVDRAEQYF
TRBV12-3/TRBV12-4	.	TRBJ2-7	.	TGTGCCAGCAGTTTGACTGGGGGGCACGAGCAGTACTTC	CASSLTGGHEQYF
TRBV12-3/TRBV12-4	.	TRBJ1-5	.	TGTGCCAGCAGCGCTGGGAGAAATCAGCCCCAGCATTTT	CASSAGRNQPQHF
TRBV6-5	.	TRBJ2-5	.	TGTGCCAGCAGGGATGAACTTGGGACCCAGTACTTC	CASRDELGTQYF
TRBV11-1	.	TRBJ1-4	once	TGTGCCAGCAGCCGCCAGGAGAATGAAAAACTGTTTTTT	CASSRQENEKLFF
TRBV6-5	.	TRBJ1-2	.	TGTGCCAGCAGGGGGGAAGACTATGGCTACACCTTC	CASRGEDYGYTF
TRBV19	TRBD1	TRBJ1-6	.	TGTGCCAGTAAAGGACAGGGGGCTTTTTCACCCCTCCACTTT	CASKGQGAFSPLHF
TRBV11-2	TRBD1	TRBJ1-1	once	TGTGCCAGCAGCCCGACAGGGGTGACTGAAGCTTTCTTT	CASSPTGVTEAFF
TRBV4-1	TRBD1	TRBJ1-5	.	TGCGCCAGCAGCCAAGAGGACAGGGACAATCAGCCCCAGCATTTT	CASSQEDRDNQPQHF
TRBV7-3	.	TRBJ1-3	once	TGTGCCAGCAGCCCTGGGGCGGGCTCTGGAAACACCATATATTTT	CASSPGAGSGNTIYF
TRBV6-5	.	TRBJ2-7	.	TGTGCCAGCAGTCCGAAAGGGTTCTCGCCGGGTGAGCAGTACTTC	CASSPKGFSPGEQYF